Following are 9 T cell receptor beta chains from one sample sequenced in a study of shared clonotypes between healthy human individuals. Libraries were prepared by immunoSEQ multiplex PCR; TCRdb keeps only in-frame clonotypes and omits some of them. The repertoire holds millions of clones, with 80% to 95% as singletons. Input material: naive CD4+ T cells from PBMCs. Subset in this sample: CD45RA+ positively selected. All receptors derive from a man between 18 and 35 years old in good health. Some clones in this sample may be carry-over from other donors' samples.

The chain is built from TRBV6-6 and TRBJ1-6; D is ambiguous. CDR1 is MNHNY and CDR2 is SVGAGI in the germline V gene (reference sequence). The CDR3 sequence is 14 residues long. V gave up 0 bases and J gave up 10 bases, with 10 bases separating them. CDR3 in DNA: TGTGCCAGCAGTTACTCTCCCGATACCTCACCCCTCCACTTT. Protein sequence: CASSYSPDTSPLHF.

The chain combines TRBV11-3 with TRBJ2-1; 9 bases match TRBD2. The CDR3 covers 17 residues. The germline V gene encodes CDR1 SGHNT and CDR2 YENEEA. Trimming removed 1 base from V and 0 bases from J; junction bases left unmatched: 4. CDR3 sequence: CASSLGAGGSSYNEQFF. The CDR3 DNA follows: TGTGCCAGCAGCTTAGGTGCGGGAGGGAGCTCCTACAATGAGCAGTTCTTC.

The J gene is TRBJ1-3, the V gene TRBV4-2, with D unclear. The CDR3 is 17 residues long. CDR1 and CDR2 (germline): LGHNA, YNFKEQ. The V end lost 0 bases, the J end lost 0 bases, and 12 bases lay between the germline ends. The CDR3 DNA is TGTGCCAGCAGCCAAGATTCGGGCGGCCACTCTGGAAACACCATATATTTT. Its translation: CASSQDSGGHSGNTIYF.

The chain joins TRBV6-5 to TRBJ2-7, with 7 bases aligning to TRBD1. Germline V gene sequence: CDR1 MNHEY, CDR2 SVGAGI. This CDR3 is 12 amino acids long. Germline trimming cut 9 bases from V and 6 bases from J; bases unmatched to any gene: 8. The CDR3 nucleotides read TGTGCCAGTAGAACAGGGGCAGGCGAGCAGTACTTC. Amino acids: CASRTGAGEQYF.

CDR3 in DNA: TGTGCCAGCGCTAAGGGACAACAAGAGACCCAGTACTTC. Translating it yields CASAKGQQETQYF. The chain recombines TRBV18 with TRBJ2-5; TRBD1 might be the D (6 bases). V gave up 8 bases and J gave up 2 bases, with 12 bases separating them. Germline V gene data show CDR1 as KGHSH and CDR2 as LQKENI. CDR3 length: 13 residues.

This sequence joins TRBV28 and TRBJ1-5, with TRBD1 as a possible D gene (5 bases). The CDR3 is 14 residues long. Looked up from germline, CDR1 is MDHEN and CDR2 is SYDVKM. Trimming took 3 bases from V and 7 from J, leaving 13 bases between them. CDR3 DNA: TGTGCCAGCAGTTTCGGGGGGGACCCACAGCCCCAGCATTTT. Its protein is CASSFGGDPQPQHF.

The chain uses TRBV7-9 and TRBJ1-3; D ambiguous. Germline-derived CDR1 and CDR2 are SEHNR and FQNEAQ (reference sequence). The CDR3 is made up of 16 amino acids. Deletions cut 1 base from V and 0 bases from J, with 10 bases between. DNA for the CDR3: TGTGCCAGCAGCTTAGAGACGAGCCTCTCTGGAAACACCATATATTTT. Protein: CASSLETSLSGNTIYF.

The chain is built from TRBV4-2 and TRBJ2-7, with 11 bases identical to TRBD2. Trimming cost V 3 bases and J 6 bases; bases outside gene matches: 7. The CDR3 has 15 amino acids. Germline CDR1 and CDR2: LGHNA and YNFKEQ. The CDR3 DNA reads TGTGCCAGCAGCCAGAAACTAGCGGGAGTGGGCGAGCAGTACTTC. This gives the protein CASSQKLAGVGEQYF.

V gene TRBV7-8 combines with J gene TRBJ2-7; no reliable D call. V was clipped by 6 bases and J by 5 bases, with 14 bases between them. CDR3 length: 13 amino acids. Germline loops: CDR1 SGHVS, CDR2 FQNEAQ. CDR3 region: CASRRSFTDEQYF. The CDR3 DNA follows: TGTGCCAGCAGGCGGAGTTTTACCGACGAGCAGTACTTC. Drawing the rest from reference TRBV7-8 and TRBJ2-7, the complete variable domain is GAGVSQSPRYKVAKRGQDVALRCDPISGHVSLFWYQQALGQGPEFLTYFQNEAQLDKSGLPSDRFFAERPEGSVSTLKIQRTQQEDSAVYLCASRRSFTDEQYFGPGTRLTVT.